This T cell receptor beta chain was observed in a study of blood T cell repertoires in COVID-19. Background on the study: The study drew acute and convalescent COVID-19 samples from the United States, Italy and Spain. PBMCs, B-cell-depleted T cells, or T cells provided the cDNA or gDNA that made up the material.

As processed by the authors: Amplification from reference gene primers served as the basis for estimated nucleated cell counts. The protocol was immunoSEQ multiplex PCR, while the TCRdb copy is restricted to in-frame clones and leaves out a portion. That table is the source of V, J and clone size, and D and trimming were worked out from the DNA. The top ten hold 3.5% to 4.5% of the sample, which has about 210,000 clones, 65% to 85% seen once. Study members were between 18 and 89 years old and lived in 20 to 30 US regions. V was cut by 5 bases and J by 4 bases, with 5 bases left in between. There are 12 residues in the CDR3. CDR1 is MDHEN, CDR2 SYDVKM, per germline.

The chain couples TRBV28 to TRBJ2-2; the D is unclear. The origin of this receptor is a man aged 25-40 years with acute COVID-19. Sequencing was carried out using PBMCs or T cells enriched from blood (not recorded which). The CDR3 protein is CASSVITGELFF. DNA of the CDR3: TGTGCCAGCAGTGTAATCACCGGGGAGCTGTTTTTT.